The 4 T cell receptor beta chains given below trace back to one sample, sequenced in a study of blood T cell repertoires in COVID-19. Clones were read by immunoSEQ multiplex PCR, and TCRdb kept only the in-frame ones, dropping some. The sample includes 250,000 or so clones, around 93% of them seen just once. The sequenced sample consisted of PBMCs or T cells enriched from blood (not recorded which). These receptors were obtained from a man aged 35-49 years who had been exposed to COVID-19.

V and J are TRBV11-2 and TRBJ2-5; 16 nucleotides agree with TRBD2. V lost 3 bases to trimming and J lost 5 bases; unmatched junction nucleotides: 9. Germline V lookup: CDR1 SGHAT, CDR2 FQNNGV. This CDR3 region has 18 residues. The CDR3 nucleotides read TGTGCCAGCAGCTTGGGGACTAGCGGGAGGGCCCGGGTGGAGACCCAGTACTTC. Residues: CASSLGTSGRARVETQYF.

The chain couples TRBV10-3 to TRBJ2-1, with D unresolved. V dropped 3 bases and J dropped 4 bases, with 4 bases sitting between them. From germline, CDR1 is ENHRY and CDR2 SYGVKD. The CDR3 is 12 amino acids. DNA for the CDR3: TGTGCCATCAGTGACAATTACAATGAGCAGTTCTTC. Protein: CAISDNYNEQFF.

V is TRBV7-2 and J is TRBJ2-1, with 13 nucleotides matching TRBD2. Germline CDR1 SGHTA, CDR2 FQGNSA. Trimming took 5 bases from V and 9 from J; bases not matched to a gene: 4. The CDR3 is 14 residues long. CDR3 sequence: CASSTSGRASEQFF. CDR3 in DNA: TGTGCCAGCAGCACTAGCGGGAGGGCCAGTGAGCAGTTCTTC.

The chain is built from TRBV28 and TRBJ1-5; 7 positions agree with TRBD1. The CDR3 spans 15 residues. The germline gives CDR1 MDHEN, CDR2 SYDVKM. V shed 5 bases and J 8 bases; nucleotides not matched to a gene: 12. CDR3 sequence (DNA): TGTGCCAGCAGTACCCAGAGGGGGCCTTTGAAGCCCCAGCATTTT. Translating gives CASSTQRGPLKPQHF.